Presented here are 27 T cell receptor beta chains from one specimen sequenced in a study of T cells in Graves' hyperthyroidism and ophthalmopathy. Amplified TCR beta CDR3 regions came from RNA transcripts. The HTBI primer set served for first-round RT-PCR of the TCR CDR3. TCRdb re-analysed the multiplex PCR reads in MiXCR, keeping a single row per CDR3 protein. The sample has 300,000 to 400,000 distinct CDR3 sequences, about 18% seen once. Sequences were obtained from blood. These receptors all come from a woman between 45 and 60 years old with Graves' hyperthyroidism.

V is TRBV4-2 and J is TRBJ2-5, with 10 bases identical to TRBD2. The trim removed 4 bases at V and 4 bases at J, leaving 3 bases unmatched. Germline loops: CDR1 LGHNA, CDR2 YNFKEQ. The CDR3 extends over 14 amino acids. CDR3 nucleotides: TGTGCCAGCAGCCGAGGACTAGCGGCAGAGACCCAGTACTTC. Amino acids: CASSRGLAAETQYF.

The chain has TRBV7-9 and TRBJ1-2, with a weak D call TRBD1 (5 bases). V gave up 1 base and J gave up 4 bases, with 10 bases separating them. CDR3 length: 14 residues. CDR1 SEHNR and CDR2 FQNEAQ come from the germline V gene (reference sequence). CDR3 sequence: CASSLVGTFYGYTF. DNA of the CDR3: TGTGCCAGCAGCTTAGTTGGGACCTTCTATGGCTACACCTTC.

This clonotype was detected many times. The J gene is TRBJ2-5, the V gene TRBV12-3 or TRBV12-4, with D maybe TRBD2 (5 bases). The CDR3 extends over 14 amino acids. Deletions cut 6 bases from V and 5 bases from J, with 16 bases between. The CDR3 is CASSTTDWEETQYF. Here the CDR3 DNA reads TGTGCCAGCAGCACCACGGACTGGGAGGAGACCCAGTACTTC.

There are a few counts of this clonotype. V gene TRBV19 combines with J gene TRBJ1-2; a possible D gene is TRBD1 (5 bases). V gave up 6 bases and J gave up 5 bases, with 25 bases separating them. Germline V gives CDR1 LNHDA, CDR2 SQIVND (reference sequence). The CDR3 extends over 17 amino acids. DNA for the CDR3: TGTGCCAGTAGGATCGTGGTAACTTCAGGGCCTTCTTATGGCTACACCTTC. This sequence encodes CASRIVVTSGPSYGYTF.

This clonotype has only a few counts. V usage is TRBV5-4 and J usage is TRBJ2-2, with 8 bases identical to TRBD1. CDR3 length: 15 amino acids. The V segment lost 4 bases and the J segment 3 bases; nucleotides outside the gene matches: 5. CDR1 SGHNT and CDR2 YYREEE come from the germline V gene (reference sequence). The chain's CDR3 is CASSPGQGYTGELFF. CDR3 DNA sequence: TGTGCCAGCAGCCCCGGACAGGGATACACCGGGGAGCTGTTTTTT.

The chain couples TRBV19 to TRBJ1-1; 8 nucleotides agree with TRBD1. Losses at the gene ends were 5 bases for V and 5 bases for J; bases not matched to a gene: 7. CDR3 size: 14 residues. The V gene's germline CDR1 is LNHDA and CDR2 SQIVND (reference sequence). The CDR3 region has the DNA TGTGCCAGTAGTGAGGCAGGGGGCCAGACTGAAGCTTTCTTT. Translation gives CASSEAGGQTEAFF. The variable domain in full, completed from reference TRBV19 and TRBJ1-1, reads DGGITQSPKYLFRKEGQNVTLSCEQNLNHDAMYWYRQDPGQGLRLIYYSQIVNDFQKGDIAEGYSVSREKKESFPLTVTSAQKNPTAFYLCASSEAGGQTEAFFGQGTRLTVV.

This clonotype was observed at least ten times. This chain uses TRBV18 with TRBJ1-2, with D uncertain. V lost 2 bases to trimming and J lost 1 base, with 11 bases between them. Germline V gene data show CDR1 as KGHSH and CDR2 as LQKENI. The CDR3 runs 15 residues. The CDR3 sequence is CASSPGSPDNYGYTF. The CDR3 DNA reads TGTGCCAGCTCACCAGGTAGCCCAGATAACTATGGCTACACCTTC.

The rearrangement joins TRBV2 to TRBJ1-6; TRBD1 matches 9 bases. Unmatched junction bases numbered 11, after V lost 1 base and J lost 7 bases. The V gene's germline CDR1 is SNHLY and CDR2 FYNNEI. This CDR3 has 18 amino acids. The CDR3: CASSEGTGQGWGNSPLHF. The CDR3 DNA is TGTGCCAGCAGTGAAGGAACGGGACAGGGCTGGGGGAATTCACCCCTCCACTTT. Combining the CDR3 with reference TRBV2 and TRBJ1-6 gives the whole variable domain EPEVTQTPSHQVTQMGQEVILRCVPISNHLYFYWYRQILGQKVEFLVSFYNNEISEKSEIFDDQFSVERPDGSNFTLKIRSTKLEDSAMYFCASSEGTGQGWGNSPLHFGNGTRLTVT.

This chain uses TRBV5-5 with TRBJ2-3; weak D call: TRBD1 (6 bases). The CDR3 is 19 residues long. Trimming removed 4 bases at V and 1 base at J, with 25 bases between. Germline assignment: CDR1 SGHKS and CDR2 YYEKEE (reference sequence). CDR3 protein: CASSPGPEETGLRTDTQYF. The CDR3 DNA is TGTGCCAGCAGCCCCGGCCCAGAGGAAACAGGGCTTCGCACAGATACGCAGTATTTT. The full variable domain, its missing parts supplied by reference TRBV5-5 and TRBJ2-3, is DAGVTQSPTHLIKTRGQQVTLRCSPISGHKSVSWYQQVLGQGPQFIFQYYEKEERGRGNFPDRFSARQFPNYSSELNVNALLLGDSALYLCASSPGPEETGLRTDTQYFGPGTRLTVL.

The chain joins TRBV29-1 to TRBJ1-5; D is perhaps TRBD1 (5 bases). There are 13 residues in the CDR3. Trimming removed 2 bases from V and 5 bases from J, with 10 bases in between. Germline values: CDR1 SQVTM, CDR2 ANQGSEA. The CDR3 reads CSVEFVRDQPQHF. The CDR3 region has the DNA TGCAGCGTTGAATTCGTCAGGGATCAGCCCCAGCATTTT.

This chain uses TRBV30 with TRBJ1-5, with no clear D. Trimming stripped 5 bases from V and 3 bases from J, with 5 bases between. CDR3 length: 11 amino acids. Germline loops: CDR1 GTSNPN, CDR2 SVGIG (reference sequence). CDR3 sequence (DNA): TGTGCCTGGGGGAACAATCAGCCCCAGCATTTT. It codes for CAWGNNQPQHF.

This clonotype was recorded once. V is TRBV27 and J is TRBJ1-2, with D uncertain. The V end was cut by 8 bases, the J end by 1 base, with 11 bases between. This CDR3 has 13 amino acids. Germline values: CDR1 MNHEY, CDR2 SMNVEV (reference sequence). CDR3 in amino acids: CASHSGFNYGYTF. CDR3 bases: TGTGCCAGCCATAGCGGATTTAACTATGGCTACACCTTC.

The gene calls are TRBV27 and TRBJ2-7; possible D gene TRBD1, 6 bases. Trimming took off 4 bases at V and 3 bases at J, with 10 bases between the two ends. The CDR3 sequence is 13 residues long. Germline V gives CDR1 MNHEY, CDR2 SMNVEV (reference sequence). The CDR3 loop reads CASSWGLDYEQYF. For the CDR3, the DNA is TGTGCCAGCAGTTGGGGGCTCGACTACGAGCAGTACTTC.

The rearrangement uses TRBV3-1 and TRBJ2-1, with TRBD2 matching over 10 bases. The V gene end was trimmed by 0 bases and the J gene end by 6 bases; junction bases not matched to a gene: 5. CDR3 length equals 16 residues. Germline CDR1 is LGHDT and CDR2 is YNNKEL (reference sequence). CDR3 DNA sequence: TGTGCCAGCAGCCAAGAGTCGGGACTAGCGATCAATGAGCAGTTCTTC. Its translation: CASSQESGLAINEQFF.

This clonotype showed up many times. The chain links TRBV5-1 to TRBJ2-1; D unclear. V was trimmed by 4 bases and J by 5 bases, leaving 10 bases between them. Per germline, CDR1 SGHRS and CDR2 YFSETQ. There are 13 residues in the CDR3. For the CDR3, the DNA is TGCGCCAGCAGCGTGGACCGGGACAATGAGCAGTTCTTC. It yields the protein CASSVDRDNEQFF.

In this sample, this clonotype turned up a few times. The CDR3 nucleotides read TGTGCCAGCAGCCAAGATAGCGCTAGCGGGAAACATGAGCAGTTCTTC. It yields the protein CASSQDSASGKHEQFF. The V gene is TRBV4-2, the J gene TRBJ2-1; 9 bases agree with TRBD2. Germline-derived CDR1 and CDR2 are LGHNA and YNFKEQ. With V trimmed by 0 bases and J by 8 bases, 8 bases remained unmatched. This CDR3 is 16 amino acids long.

V is TRBV27 and J is TRBJ1-5; TRBD1 aligns across 7 bases. The V gene's germline CDR1 is MNHEY and CDR2 SMNVEV (reference sequence). The V gene end was trimmed by 5 bases and the J gene end by 7 bases; junction bases not matched to a gene: 5. This CDR3 region has 13 residues. CDR3 loop: CASSLQGRQPQHF. The CDR3 DNA follows: TGTGCCAGCAGTCTACAGGGGCGGCAGCCCCAGCATTTT.

Only a few counts were recorded for this clonotype. CDR3 nucleotide sequence: TGCAGTGCTAGAGCTGTGGGGCCCCGGTACGAGCAGTACTTC. It specifies CSARAVGPRYEQYF. The chain joins TRBV20-1 to TRBJ2-7; TRBD1 might be the D (5 bases). Germline V gene lookup returns CDR1 DFQATT and CDR2 SNEGSKA (reference sequence). V was trimmed by 1 base and J by 4 bases, leaving 14 bases between them. This CDR3 region has 14 residues.

This clonotype came up a few times. The chain recombines TRBV5-4 with TRBJ1-4; possible D gene TRBD1, 5 bases. The CDR3 is 14 amino acids. Germline V gene sequence: CDR1 SGHNT, CDR2 YYREEE (reference sequence). Deletions cut 0 bases from V and 4 bases from J, with 7 bases between. CDR3 DNA: TGTGCCAGCAGCTTGGCAGGGATTAATGAAAAACTGTTTTTT. Translating it yields CASSLAGINEKLFF. Full variable domain (rest looked up from reference TRBV5-4 and TRBJ1-4): ETGVTQSPTHLIKTRGQQVTLRCSSQSGHNTVSWYQQALGQGPQFIFQYYREEENGRGNFPPRFSGLQFPNYSSELNVNALELDDSALYLCASSLAGINEKLFFGSGTQLSVL.

This clonotype was detected a few times. The chain recombines TRBV14 with TRBJ1-1; D not certain. The germline gives CDR1 SGHDN, CDR2 FVKESK. Trimming took 0 bases from V and 5 from J, leaving 10 bases between them. This CDR3 is 14 amino acids long. The chain's CDR3 is CASSQDPGSTEAFF. The CDR3 coding sequence is TGTGCCAGCAGCCAAGATCCGGGTAGTACTGAAGCTTTCTTT.

This clonotype came up many times. The chain recombines TRBV28 with TRBJ1-2; D is unresolved. Trimming left V 3 bases short and J 0 bases short, with 8 bases between. This CDR3 spans 14 amino acids. Germline V gene sequence: CDR1 MDHEN, CDR2 SYDVKM. CDR3 in DNA: TGTGCCAGCAGTTTGCAGCGATCTAACTATGGCTACACCTTC. Its protein is CASSLQRSNYGYTF.

In this sample, this clonotype turned up a few times. The chain links TRBV28 to TRBJ2-2; D might be TRBD2 (6 bases). The CDR3 runs to 18 residues. Trimming took 2 bases from V and 0 from J, leaving 16 bases between them. Germline CDR1 and CDR2: MDHEN and SYDVKM. DNA for the CDR3: TGTGCCAGCAGTTTAGGTTTCGGGGGACGAACGAACACCGGGGAGCTGTTTTTT. It yields the protein CASSLGFGGRTNTGELFF. Full variable domain (remainder filled in from reference TRBV28 and TRBJ2-2): DVKVTQSSRYLVKRTGEKVFLECVQDMDHENMFWYRQDPGLGLRLIYFSYDVKMKEKGDIPEGYSVSREKKERFSLILESASTNQTSMYLCASSLGFGGRTNTGELFFGEGSRLTVL.

As to this clonotype: A read error may account for a junction end that differs from germline. The chain combines TRBV7-2 with TRBJ1-5; 8 bases align to TRBD1. The CDR3 loop spans 14 amino acids. The germline gives CDR1 SGHTA, CDR2 FQGNSA. The CDR3 region is CANSKGQVNQPQHF. The CDR3 DNA reads as TGTGCCAACAGCAAGGGACAGGTCAATCAGCCCCAGCATTTT.

This clonotype came up many times. This chain connects TRBV28 to TRBJ1-2; 7 nucleotides line up with TRBD1. The CDR3 contains 15 residues. With V trimmed by 3 bases and J by 4 bases, 8 bases remained unmatched. The V gene's germline CDR1 is MDHEN and CDR2 SYDVKM. This CDR3 is CASSLGGTASYGYTF. As DNA, the CDR3 is TGTGCCAGCAGTTTGGGGGGGACAGCTTCCTATGGCTACACCTTC.

This clonotype has only a few counts. This chain uses TRBV5-1 with TRBJ2-7; D is unresolved. Germline CDR1 SGHRS, CDR2 YFSETQ. The V end lost 0 bases, the J end lost 2 bases, and 6 bases lay between the germline ends. There are 13 residues in the CDR3. DNA for the CDR3: TGCGCCAGCAGCTTGGGGACCCCCTACGAGCAGTACTTC. This encodes CASSLGTPYEQYF.

This clonotype was seen repeatedly, ten times or more. The chain carries TRBV20-1 and TRBJ1-3; D might be TRBD1 (5 bases). The CDR3 is 13 amino acids. Between the trimmed V and J ends, which lost 4 bases and 4 bases, there was a span of 11 bases. Germline V CDR1 and CDR2: DFQATT, SNEGSKA (reference sequence). The CDR3 protein is CSAKEGNGNTIYF. The DNA for the CDR3 is TGCAGTGCTAAAGAGGGGAACGGAAACACCATATATTTT.

CDR3 bases: TGTGCCAGCAGCGTAAGTGGGGGGCAGGGGAACAATGAGCAGTTCTTC. It specifies CASSVSGGQGNNEQFF. The chain is built from TRBV9 and TRBJ2-1, with D perhaps given as TRBD1 or TRBD2 (6 bases each). The CDR3 is made up of 16 amino acids. The V end was cut by 1 base, the J end by 5 bases, with 16 bases between. Germline CDR1 is SGDLS and CDR2 is YYNGEE.